Detailed here is one T cell receptor (beta chain). The CDR3 spans 13 residues. V was shortened by 6 bases and J by 2 bases, with 11 bases between the two germline ends. Germline V gives CDR1 MNHEY, CDR2 SVGEGT. This record belongs to a study of blood T cell repertoires in COVID-19. At the level of the study: There were acute and convalescent COVID-19 samples, and they came from the United States, Italy and Spain. T cells, B-cell-depleted T cells, or PBMCs provided the cDNA or gDNA that served as material.

Profiling relied on immunoSEQ multiplex PCR, and the TCRdb table lists in-frame clones only, not all of them. This repertoire shows approximately 100,000 clones, about 85% found once; its top ten account for approximately 2.1%. The receptor was derived from a human donor in a cohort sampled during active COVID-19. The sequencing sample was made of peripheral blood. J is TRBJ2-7 and V is TRBV6-2 or TRBV6-3, with D possibly matching TRBD2 (7 bases). The CDR3 is CASSMRGPYEQYF. The CDR3 coding sequence is TGTGCCAGCAGCATGCGGGGGCCCTACGAGCAGTACTTC.